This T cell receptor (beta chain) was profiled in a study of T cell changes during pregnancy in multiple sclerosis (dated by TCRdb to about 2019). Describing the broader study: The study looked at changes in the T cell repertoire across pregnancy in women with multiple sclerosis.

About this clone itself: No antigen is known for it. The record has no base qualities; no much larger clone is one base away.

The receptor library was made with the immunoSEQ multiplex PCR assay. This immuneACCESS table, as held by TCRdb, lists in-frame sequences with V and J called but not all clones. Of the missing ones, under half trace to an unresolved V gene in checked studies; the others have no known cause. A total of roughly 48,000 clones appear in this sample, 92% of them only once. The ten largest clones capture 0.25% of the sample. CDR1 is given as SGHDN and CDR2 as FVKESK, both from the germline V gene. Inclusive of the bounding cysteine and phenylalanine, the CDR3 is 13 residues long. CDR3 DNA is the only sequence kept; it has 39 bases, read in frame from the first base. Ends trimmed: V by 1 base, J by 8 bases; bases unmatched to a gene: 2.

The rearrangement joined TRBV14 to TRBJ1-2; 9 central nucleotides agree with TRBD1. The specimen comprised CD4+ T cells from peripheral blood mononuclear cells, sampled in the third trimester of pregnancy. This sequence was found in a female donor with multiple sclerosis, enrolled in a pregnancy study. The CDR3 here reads CASSQVTGGGYTF. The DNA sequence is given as TGTGCCAGCAGCCAAGTCACAGGGGGCGGCTACACCTTC. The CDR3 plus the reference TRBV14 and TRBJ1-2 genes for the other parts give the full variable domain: EAGVTQFPSHSVIEKGQTVTLRCDPISGHDNLYWYRRVMGKEIKFLLHFVKESKQDESGMPNNRFLAERTGGTYSTLKVQPAELEDSGVYFCASSQVTGGGYTFGSGTRLTVV.